This T cell receptor (beta chain) appears in the sequencing data of a study of blood T cell repertoires in COVID-19. The table came from immunoSEQ multiplex PCR; TCRdb's copy has only in-frame clones and leaves some out. The table includes 150,000 or so clones, 82% detected once. This CDR3 spans 15 amino acids. Trimming removed 3 bases at V and 2 bases at J, with 15 bases between. Germline loops: CDR1 SGHTS, CDR2 YDEGEE. The rearrangement uses TRBV5-8 and TRBJ2-7; the D gene is possibly TRBD1 (6 bases). The clonotype originates from a woman aged 70 to 79 with acute or convalescent COVID-19. What was sequenced was peripheral blood. The CDR3 sequence is CASSSDSPVTYEQYF. CDR3 nucleotide sequence: TGTGCCAGCAGCTCGGACAGCCCGGTCACCTACGAGCAGTACTTC.